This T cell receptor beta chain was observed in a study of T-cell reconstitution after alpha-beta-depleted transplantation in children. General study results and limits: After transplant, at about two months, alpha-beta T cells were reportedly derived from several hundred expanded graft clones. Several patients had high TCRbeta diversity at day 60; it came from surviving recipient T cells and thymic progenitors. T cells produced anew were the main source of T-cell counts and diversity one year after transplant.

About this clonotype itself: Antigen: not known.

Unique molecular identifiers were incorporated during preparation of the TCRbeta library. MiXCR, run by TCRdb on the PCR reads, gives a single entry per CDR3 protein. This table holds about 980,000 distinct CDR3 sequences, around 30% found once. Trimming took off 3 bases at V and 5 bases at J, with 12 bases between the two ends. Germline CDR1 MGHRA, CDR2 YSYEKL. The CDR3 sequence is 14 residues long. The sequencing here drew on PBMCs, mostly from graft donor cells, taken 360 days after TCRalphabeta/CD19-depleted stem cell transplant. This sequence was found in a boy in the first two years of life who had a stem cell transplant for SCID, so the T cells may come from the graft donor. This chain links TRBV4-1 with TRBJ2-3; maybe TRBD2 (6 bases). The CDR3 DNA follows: TGCGCCAGCAGCCAGTGGGGGGATAGAGATACGCAGTATTTT. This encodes CASSQWGDRDTQYF.